This T cell receptor (beta chain) emerged from a study of blood T cell repertoires in COVID-19. Only in-frame clones appear in the TCRdb table, and some are missing; sequencing was by immunoSEQ multiplex PCR. Of about 220,000 clones listed, more than 70% are singletons. The TCR was taken from a woman aged 35 to 49 with acute COVID-19. The sample comprised PBMCs or T cells enriched from blood (not recorded which).

The CDR3 nucleotides are TGTGCCAGCAGCACACGGACTAGCGGGAGGGCTCAGGAGACCCAGTACTTC. Protein sequence: CASSTRTSGRAQETQYF. The chain uses TRBV11-3 and TRBJ2-5; 15 bases line up with TRBD2. CDR3 size: 17 residues. With 5 bases clipped from V and 5 bases from J, the junction kept 9 bases outside the gene matches. From germline, CDR1 is SGHNT and CDR2 YENEEA.